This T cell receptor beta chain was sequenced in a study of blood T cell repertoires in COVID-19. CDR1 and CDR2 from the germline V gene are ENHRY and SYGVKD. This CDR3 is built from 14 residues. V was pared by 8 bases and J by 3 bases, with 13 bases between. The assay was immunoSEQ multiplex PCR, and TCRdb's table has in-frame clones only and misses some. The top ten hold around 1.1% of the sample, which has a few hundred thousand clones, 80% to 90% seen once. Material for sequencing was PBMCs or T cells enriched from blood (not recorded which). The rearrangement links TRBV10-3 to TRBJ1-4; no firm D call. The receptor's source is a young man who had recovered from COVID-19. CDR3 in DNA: TGTGCCATCTATGATGGCGGGGCTAATGAAAAACTGTTTTTT. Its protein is CAIYDGGANEKLFF.